Here is one T cell receptor beta chain with its context. Its antigen is unidentified. Germline values: CDR1 SGDLS, CDR2 YYNGEE. The CDR3 spans 14 residues. V trimming: 2 bases; J trimming: 4 bases; junction bases outside the gene matches: 4. The data were obtained in a study of blood T cells in healthy people across ages. Study-wide points: The lack of PBMC sorting stopped any conclusive naive versus antigen-experienced comparison. Naive T cell percentage showed a strong correlation with TCR beta diversity. Long-lived donors exceeded aged donors in naive CD4+ cells and diversity.

With a J-beta primer mix and a sample-barcoded 5' primer, a second PCR ran 7 to 11 cycles. One entry per CDR3 protein results from TCRdb running MiXCR on the 5' RACE reads. Of roughly 1,100,000 distinct CDR3 sequences in the sample, less than 25% were seen once. These sequences were also reported in another study, on T cells of mothers and their children. Turning to that study: Per child, around 3 million TCR beta CDR3 reads were obtained, against over 9 million per mother.

The chain combines TRBV9 with TRBJ2-5; the match to TRBD2 covers 8 bases. The clonotype comes from a girl under 10 years old in good health. The sequencing input was blood. CDR3 bases: TGTGCCAGCAGCGTGGACGGGACTAGAGAGACCCAGTACTTC. Protein sequence: CASSVDGTRETQYF.